This T cell receptor beta chain was sequenced during a study of tumor and adjacent non-tumor tissue in lung cancer. The CDR3 consists of 16 residues. V dropped 1 base and J dropped 2 bases, with 11 bases sitting between them. This sample's RNA came from whole unsorted tissue. The library came from three nested PCR rounds adapted from ARM-PCR protocols. TCRdb reprocessed the multiplex PCR reads with MiXCR, giving one entry per CDR3 protein. The sample consists of under 150,000 distinct CDR3 sequences, 66% of them appearing once. The TCR comes from a man aged 55 to 70 with small cell lung cancer. The sample was lung tumor tissue. The chain joins TRBV12-3 or TRBV12-4 to TRBJ2-2; D not resolved. CDR3 DNA: TGTGCCAGCAGTTTAGTTCCGCGGCTAAACACCGGGGAGCTGTTTTTT. Protein product: CASSLVPRLNTGELFF.